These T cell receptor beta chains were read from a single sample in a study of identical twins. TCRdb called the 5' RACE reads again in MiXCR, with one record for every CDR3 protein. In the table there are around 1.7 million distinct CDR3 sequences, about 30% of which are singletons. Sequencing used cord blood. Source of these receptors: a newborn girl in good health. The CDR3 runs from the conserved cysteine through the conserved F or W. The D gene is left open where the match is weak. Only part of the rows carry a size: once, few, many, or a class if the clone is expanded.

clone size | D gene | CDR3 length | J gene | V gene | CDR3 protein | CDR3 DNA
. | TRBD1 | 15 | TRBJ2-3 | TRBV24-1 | CATRGQGRYTDTQYF | TGTGCCACCCGAGGACAGGGGAGGTACACAGATACGCAGTATTTT
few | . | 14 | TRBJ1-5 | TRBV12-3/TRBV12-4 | CASSLAGSGQPQHF | TGTGCCAGCAGTTTAGCAGGGTCGGGGCAGCCCCAGCATTTT
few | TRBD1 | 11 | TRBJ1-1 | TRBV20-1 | CSASPGTGAFF | TGCAGTGCTAGCCCCGGGACAGGGGCTTTCTTT
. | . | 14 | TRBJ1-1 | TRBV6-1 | CASSEARGYTEAFF | TGTGCCAGCAGTGAAGCCCGAGGGTACACTGAAGCTTTCTTT
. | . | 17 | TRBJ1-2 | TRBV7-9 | CASRDRNAPGPNYGYTF | TGTGCCAGCAGAGATCGGAACGCACCGGGCCCAAACTATGGCTACACCTTC
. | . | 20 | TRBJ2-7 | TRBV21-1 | CVSSTFLGGHTHTVTYEQYF | TGTGTCAGCAGCACCTTCCTGGGGGGACACACACACACCGTTACCTACGAGCAGTACTTC
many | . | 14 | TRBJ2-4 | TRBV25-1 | CASSELGAKNIQYF | TGTGCCAGCAGTGAATTAGGGGCCAAAAACATTCAGTACTTC
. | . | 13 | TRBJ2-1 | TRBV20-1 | CSPTGLSYNEQFF | TGCAGTCCGACTGGTCTTTCCTACAATGAGCAGTTCTTC
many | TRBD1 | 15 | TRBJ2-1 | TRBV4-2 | CASSQGTGPYNEQFF | TGTGCCAGCAGCCAAGGGACAGGACCCTACAATGAGCAGTTCTTC
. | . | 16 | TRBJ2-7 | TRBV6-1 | CASSERGTFLSYEQYF | TGTGCCAGCAGTGAAAGGGGGACTTTCCTCTCCTACGAGCAGTACTTC
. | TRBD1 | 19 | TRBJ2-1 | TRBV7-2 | CASSLKAGTGLTSYNEQFF | TGTGCCAGCAGCCTAAAAGCCGGGACAGGGCTCACCTCGTACAATGAGCAGTTCTTC
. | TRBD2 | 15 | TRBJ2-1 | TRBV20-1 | CSAREAGAPYNEQFF | TGCAGTGCGAGGGAAGCGGGAGCGCCCTACAATGAGCAGTTCTTC
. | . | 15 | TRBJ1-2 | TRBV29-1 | CSVDTGLLNNYGYTF | TGCAGCGTTGACACGGGGCTCTTAAATAACTATGGCTACACCTTC
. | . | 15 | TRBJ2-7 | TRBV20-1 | CSAPSPAGPTYEQYF | TGCAGTGCCCCCAGCCCGGCTGGTCCCACCTACGAGCAGTACTTC
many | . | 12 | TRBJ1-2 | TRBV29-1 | CSVDHTNYGYTF | TGCAGCGTGGATCATACTAACTATGGCTACACCTTC
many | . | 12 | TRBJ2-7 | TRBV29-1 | CSVEDLRYEQYF | TGCAGCGTTGAAGATCTACGGTACGAGCAGTACTTC
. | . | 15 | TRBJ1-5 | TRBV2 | CASSVDGRLGQPQHF | TGTGCCAGCAGTGTTGATGGCAGGCTAGGTCAGCCCCAGCATTTT
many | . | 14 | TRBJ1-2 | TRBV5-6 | CASSPVGGRDGYTF | TGTGCCAGCAGCCCTGTGGGGGGAAGAGATGGCTACACCTTC
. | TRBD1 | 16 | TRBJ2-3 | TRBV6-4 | CASSDHGTGSTDTQYF | TGTGCCAGCAGTGATCACGGGACAGGGTCGACAGATACGCAGTATTTT
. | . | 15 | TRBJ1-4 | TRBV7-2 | CASSLEGWNNEKLFF | TGTGCCAGCAGCTTAGAAGGGTGGAATAATGAAAAACTGTTTTTT
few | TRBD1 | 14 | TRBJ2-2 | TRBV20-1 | CSARGQGAIEELFF | TGCAGTGCTAGAGGTCAGGGGGCTATCGAGGAGCTGTTTTTT
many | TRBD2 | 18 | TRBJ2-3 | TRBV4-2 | CASSQGGGLTFGTDTQYF | TGTGCCAGCAGCCAAGGTGGGGGACTAACCTTTGGCACAGATACGCAGTATTTT
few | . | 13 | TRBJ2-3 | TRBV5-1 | CASSLARGYTQYF | TGCGCCAGCAGCTTGGCTAGGGGGTATACGCAGTATTTT
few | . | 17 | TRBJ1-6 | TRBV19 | CASSPLTGSSYNSPLHF | TGTGCCAGTAGTCCCCTCACAGGGAGCTCCTATAATTCACCCCTCCACTTT
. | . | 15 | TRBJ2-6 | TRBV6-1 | CATIKGGSGTNVLTF | TGTGCCACGATAAAGGGGGGCTCTGGGACCAACGTCCTGACTTTC
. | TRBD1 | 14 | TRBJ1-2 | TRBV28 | CASREDREANSYTF | TGTGCCAGCAGAGAGGACAGGGAGGCGAATAGCTACACCTTC
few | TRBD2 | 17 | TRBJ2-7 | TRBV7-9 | CASSFRKPFSGNNEQYF | TGTGCCAGCAGCTTTAGAAAGCCTTTTAGCGGGAACAATGAGCAGTACTTC
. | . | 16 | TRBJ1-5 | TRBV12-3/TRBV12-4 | CASSFPRRSGDQPQHF | TGTGCCAGCAGTTTCCCAAGACGTTCCGGAGATCAGCCCCAGCATTTT
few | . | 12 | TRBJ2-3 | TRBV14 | CAARLRTDTQYF | TGTGCCGCGCGACTACGCACAGATACGCAGTATTTT
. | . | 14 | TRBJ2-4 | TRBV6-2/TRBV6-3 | CASSYWAGTNIQYF | TGTGCCAGCAGTTACTGGGCAGGAACAAACATTCAGTACTTC
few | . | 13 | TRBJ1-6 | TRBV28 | CASSSGVISPLHF | TGTGCCAGCAGTTCGGGGGTGATTTCACCCCTCCACTTT
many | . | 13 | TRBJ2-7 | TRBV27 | CASSLRVSYEQYF | TGTGCCAGCAGTTTAAGGGTTTCCTACGAGCAGTACTTC
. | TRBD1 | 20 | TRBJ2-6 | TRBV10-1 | CASSESRAPGQGPGANVLTF | TGCGCCAGCAGTGAATCCAGAGCGCCGGGACAGGGCCCCGGGGCCAACGTCCTGACTTTC
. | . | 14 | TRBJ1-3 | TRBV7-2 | CASSLGMSGNTIYF | TGTGCCAGCAGCTTAGGAATGTCTGGAAACACCATATATTTT
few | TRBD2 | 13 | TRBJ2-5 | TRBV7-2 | CATTSSGKETQYF | TGTGCCACCACATCTAGCGGGAAAGAGACCCAGTACTTC
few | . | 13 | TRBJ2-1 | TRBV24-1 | CATSDVGYNEQFF | TGTGCCACCAGTGATGTCGGCTACAATGAGCAGTTCTTC
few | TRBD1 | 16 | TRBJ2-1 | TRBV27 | CASSFRGPVLYNEQFF | TGTGCCAGCAGTTTCAGGGGGCCGGTCCTTTACAATGAGCAGTTCTTC
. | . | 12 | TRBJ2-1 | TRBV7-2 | CASSLGQTRGFF | TGTGCCAGCAGCTTGGGGCAAACTAGAGGGTTCTTC
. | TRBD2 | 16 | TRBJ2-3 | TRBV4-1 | CASSALAGVHTDTQYF | TGCGCCAGCAGCGCTCTAGCGGGAGTCCACACAGATACGCAGTATTTT
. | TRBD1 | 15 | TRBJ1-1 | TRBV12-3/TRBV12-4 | CASSAQGAVNTEAFF | TGTGCCAGCAGTGCACAGGGGGCGGTGAACACTGAAGCTTTCTTT